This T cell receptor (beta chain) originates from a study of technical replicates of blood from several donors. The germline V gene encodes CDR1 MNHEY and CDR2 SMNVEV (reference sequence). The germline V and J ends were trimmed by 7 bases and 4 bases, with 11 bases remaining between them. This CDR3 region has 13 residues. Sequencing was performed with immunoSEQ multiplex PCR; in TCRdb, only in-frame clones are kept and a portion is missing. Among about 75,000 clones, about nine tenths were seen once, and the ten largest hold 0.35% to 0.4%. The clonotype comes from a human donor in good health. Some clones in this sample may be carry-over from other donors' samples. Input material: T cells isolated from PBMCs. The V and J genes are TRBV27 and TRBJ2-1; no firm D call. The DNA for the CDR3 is TGTGCCAGCAAGGAGATAGGATACAATGAGCAGTTCTTC. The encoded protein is CASKEIGYNEQFF.